The entry that follows covers one TCR beta chain sequence. TCRdb keeps only in-frame clones here, not all; method: immunoSEQ multiplex PCR. The sample includes approximately 48,000 clones, 90% of them seen just once. CDR3 length equals 14 residues. V lost 1 base, J lost 2 bases, and 7 bases lay in between. Germline CDR1 MNHNS, CDR2 SASEGT. This sample is drawn from a study of T cell changes during pregnancy in multiple sclerosis. The sequences come from CD8+ T cells from peripheral blood mononuclear cells, collected before pregnancy. The receptor was derived from a female donor with multiple sclerosis, enrolled in a pregnancy study. The chain couples TRBV6-1 to TRBJ2-3; D not resolved. The CDR3 DNA sequence: TGTGCCAGCAGTGAAGTGGCAGTCACAGATACGCAGTATTTT. This codes for CASSEVAVTDTQYF.